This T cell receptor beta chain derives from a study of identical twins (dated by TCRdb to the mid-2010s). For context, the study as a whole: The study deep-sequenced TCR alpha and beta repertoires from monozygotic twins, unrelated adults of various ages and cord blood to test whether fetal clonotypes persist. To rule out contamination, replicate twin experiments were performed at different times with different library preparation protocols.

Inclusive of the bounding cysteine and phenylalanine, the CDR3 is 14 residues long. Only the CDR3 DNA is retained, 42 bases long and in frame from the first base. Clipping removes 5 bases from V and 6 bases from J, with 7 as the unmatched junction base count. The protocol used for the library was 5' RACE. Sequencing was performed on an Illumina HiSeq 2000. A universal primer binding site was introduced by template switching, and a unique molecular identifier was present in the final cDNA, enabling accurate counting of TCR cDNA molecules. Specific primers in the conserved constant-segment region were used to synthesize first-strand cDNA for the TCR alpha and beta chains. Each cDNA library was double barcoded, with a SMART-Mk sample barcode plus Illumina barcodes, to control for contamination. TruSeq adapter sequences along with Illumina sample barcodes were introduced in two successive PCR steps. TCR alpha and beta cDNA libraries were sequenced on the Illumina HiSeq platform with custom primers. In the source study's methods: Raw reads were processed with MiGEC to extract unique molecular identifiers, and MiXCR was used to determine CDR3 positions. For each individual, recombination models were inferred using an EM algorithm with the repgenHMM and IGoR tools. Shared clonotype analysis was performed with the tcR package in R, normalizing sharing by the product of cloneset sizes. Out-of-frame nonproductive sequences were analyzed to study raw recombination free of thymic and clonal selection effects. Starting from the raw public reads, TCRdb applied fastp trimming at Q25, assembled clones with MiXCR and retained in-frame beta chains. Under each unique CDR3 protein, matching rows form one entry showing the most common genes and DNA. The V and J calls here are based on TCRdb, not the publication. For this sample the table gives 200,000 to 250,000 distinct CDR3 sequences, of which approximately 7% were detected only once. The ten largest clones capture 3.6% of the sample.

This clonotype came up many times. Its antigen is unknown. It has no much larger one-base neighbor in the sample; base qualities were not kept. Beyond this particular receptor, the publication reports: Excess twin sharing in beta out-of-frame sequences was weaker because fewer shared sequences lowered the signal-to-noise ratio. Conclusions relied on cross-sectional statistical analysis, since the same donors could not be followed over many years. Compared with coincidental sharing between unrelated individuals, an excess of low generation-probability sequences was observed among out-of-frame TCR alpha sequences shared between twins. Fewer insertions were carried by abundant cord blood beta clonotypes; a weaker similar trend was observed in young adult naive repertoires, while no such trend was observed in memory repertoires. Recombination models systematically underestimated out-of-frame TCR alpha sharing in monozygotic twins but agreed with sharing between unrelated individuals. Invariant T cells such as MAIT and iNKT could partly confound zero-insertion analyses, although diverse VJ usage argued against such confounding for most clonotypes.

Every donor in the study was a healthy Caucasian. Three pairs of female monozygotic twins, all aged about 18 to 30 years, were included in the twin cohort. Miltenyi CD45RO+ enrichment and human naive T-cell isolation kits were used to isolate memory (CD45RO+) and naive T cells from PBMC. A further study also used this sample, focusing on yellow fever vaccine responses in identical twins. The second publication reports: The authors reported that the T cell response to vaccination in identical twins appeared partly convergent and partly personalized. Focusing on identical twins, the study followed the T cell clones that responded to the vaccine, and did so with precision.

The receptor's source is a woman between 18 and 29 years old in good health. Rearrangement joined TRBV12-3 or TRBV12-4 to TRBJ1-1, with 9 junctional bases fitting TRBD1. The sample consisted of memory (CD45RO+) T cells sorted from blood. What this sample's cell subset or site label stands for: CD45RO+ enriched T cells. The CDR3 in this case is CASSDDRGGPEAFF. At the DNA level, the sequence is TGTGCCAGCAGTGATGACAGGGGGGGACCTGAAGCTTTCTTT.